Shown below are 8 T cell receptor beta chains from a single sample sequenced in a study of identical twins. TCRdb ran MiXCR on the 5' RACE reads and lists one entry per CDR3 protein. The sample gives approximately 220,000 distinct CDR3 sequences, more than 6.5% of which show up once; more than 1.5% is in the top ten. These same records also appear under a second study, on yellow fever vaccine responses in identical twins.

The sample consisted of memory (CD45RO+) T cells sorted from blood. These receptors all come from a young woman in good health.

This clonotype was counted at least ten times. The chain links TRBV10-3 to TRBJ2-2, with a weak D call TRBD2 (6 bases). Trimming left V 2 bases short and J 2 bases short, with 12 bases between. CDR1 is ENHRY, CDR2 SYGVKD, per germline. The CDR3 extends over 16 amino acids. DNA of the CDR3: TGTGCCATCAGTGAGGCCGGGACTTTTAACACCGGGGAGCTGTTTTTT. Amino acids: CAISEAGTFNTGELFF.

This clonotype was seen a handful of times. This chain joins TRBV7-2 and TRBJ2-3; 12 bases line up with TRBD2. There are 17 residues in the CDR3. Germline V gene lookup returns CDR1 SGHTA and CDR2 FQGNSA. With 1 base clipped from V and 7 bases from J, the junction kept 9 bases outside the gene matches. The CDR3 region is CASSLGTSGVRWYTQYF. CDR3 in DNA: TGTGCCAGCAGCTTAGGGACTAGCGGGGTTCGGTGGTATACGCAGTATTTT.

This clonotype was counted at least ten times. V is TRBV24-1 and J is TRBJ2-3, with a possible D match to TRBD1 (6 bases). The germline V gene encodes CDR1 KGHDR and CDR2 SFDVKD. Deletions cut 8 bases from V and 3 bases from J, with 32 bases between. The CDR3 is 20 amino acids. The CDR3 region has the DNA TGTGCCACCAAGGAGGCCAATCCGCAACTACAGGGAAGGGTTACAGATACGCAGTATTTT. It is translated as CATKEANPQLQGRVTDTQYF.

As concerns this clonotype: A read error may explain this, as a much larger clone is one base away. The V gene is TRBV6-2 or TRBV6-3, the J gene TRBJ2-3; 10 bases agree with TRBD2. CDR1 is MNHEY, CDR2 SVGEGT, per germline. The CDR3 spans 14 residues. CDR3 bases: TGTGCCAGCAGTTTCCTAGCGGGAGCAGATTCGCAGTATTTT. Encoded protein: CASSFLAGADSQYF.

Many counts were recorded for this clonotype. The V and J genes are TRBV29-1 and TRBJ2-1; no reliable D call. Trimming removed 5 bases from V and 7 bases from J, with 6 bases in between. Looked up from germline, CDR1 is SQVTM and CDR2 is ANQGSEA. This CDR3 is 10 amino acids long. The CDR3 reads CSVWENEQFF. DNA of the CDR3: TGCAGCGTTTGGGAAAATGAGCAGTTCTTC.

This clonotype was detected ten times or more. The DNA for the CDR3 is TGCGCCAGCAGCCCCATTAGATGGGGACAAAATGAGCAGTTCTTC. Encoded protein: CASSPIRWGQNEQFF. The chain is built from TRBV5-1 and TRBJ2-1; TRBD1 might be the D (6 bases). V was pared by 4 bases and J by 7 bases, with 18 bases between. There are 15 residues in the CDR3. The V gene's germline CDR1 is SGHRS and CDR2 YFSETQ.

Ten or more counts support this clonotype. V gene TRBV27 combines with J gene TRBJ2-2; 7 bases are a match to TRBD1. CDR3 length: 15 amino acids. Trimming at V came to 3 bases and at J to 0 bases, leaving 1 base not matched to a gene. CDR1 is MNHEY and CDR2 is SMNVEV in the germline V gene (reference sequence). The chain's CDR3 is CASSFQGANTGELFF. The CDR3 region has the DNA TGTGCCAGCAGTTTCCAGGGGGCGAACACCGGGGAGCTGTTTTTT.

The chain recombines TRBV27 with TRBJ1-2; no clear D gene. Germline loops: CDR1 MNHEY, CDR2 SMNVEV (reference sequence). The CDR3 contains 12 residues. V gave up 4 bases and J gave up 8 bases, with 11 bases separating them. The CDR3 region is CASSSNQKGYTF. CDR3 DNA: TGTGCCAGCAGTTCAAATCAGAAGGGCTACACCTTC.